This TCR beta chain stems from a study of blood T cell repertoires in COVID-19. Study background: COVID-19 samples from acute and convalescent phases originated in the United States, Italy and Spain. The analysed material was cDNA or gDNA that came from T cells, B-cell-depleted T cells, or PBMCs.

Original processing notes: Amplification of reference gene primers provided the estimated nucleated cell counts. Clones were sequenced by immunoSEQ multiplex PCR, and TCRdb holds only the in-frame ones, with some missing. The DNA was the basis for D and trimming; V, J and clone size are from that table. The sample contains some 130,000 clones, around 73% of which appear only once. Trimming stripped 10 bases from V and 4 bases from J, with 26 bases between. CDR3 length: 17 amino acids. Germline V gene data show CDR1 as SGHTA and CDR2 as FQGTGA. This chain uses TRBV7-3 with TRBJ1-5; weak D call: TRBD1 (6 bases). This clonotype was obtained from a man in his sixties who had recovered from COVID-19. The sequenced sample was peripheral blood. CDR3 residues: CATPGGGGRGGNQPQHF. In DNA form, the CDR3 reads TGTGCCACGCCCGGGGGCGGGGGCCGAGGGGGAAATCAGCCCCAGCATTTT.